Listed below are T cell receptor beta chains from one sample, sequenced in a study of OX40 agonist ivuxolimab in advanced cancers. Here immunoSEQ multiplex PCR was the method, and the copy in TCRdb shows in-frame clones only, minus some. The table shows more than 50,000 clones, with 70% to 90% occurring only once. The material sequenced was CD4+ or CD8+ T cells sorted from blood, taken in a trial of the OX40 agonist ivuxolimab. The origin of the receptors is an adult with an advanced solid tumor such as melanoma, head and neck, liver or kidney cancer. Both conserved end residues are part of each CDR3. A D gene is named only where the DNA matches it firmly. For some rows the clone size is stated as once, few or many, or as a class when expanded; others skip it.

TGTGCCAGCAGCTTACGGCAGGCCTCTATCGCCACCGGGGAGCTGTTTTTT,CASSLRQASIATGELFF,TRBJ2-2,.,TRBV7-9,.
TGTGCCAGCAGCTCTATCCGCAGGGGGTACGAGCAGTACTTC,CASSSIRRGYEQYF,TRBJ2-7,.,TRBV11-2,TRBD1
TGTGCCAGCAGGGTTGGTGGTAGCCTAGCCAAAAACATTCAGTACTTC,CASRVGGSLAKNIQYF,TRBJ2-4,.,TRBV2,.
TGTGCCAGCAGCTTAGGGGGAGCCGATCAGCCCCAGCATTTT,CASSLGGADQPQHF,TRBJ1-5,.,TRBV7-2,.
TGTGCCAGCAGCAGGGGACTAGCGGGAGGGCGTTTCACAGATACGCAGTATTTT,CASSRGLAGGRFTDTQYF,TRBJ2-3,.,TRBV5-6,TRBD2
TGTGCCAGCAGCTTAGCGTCAGGGACTAGCGGGAGTTCCACTGGGGCCAACGTCCTGACTTTC,CASSLASGTSGSSTGANVLTF,TRBJ2-6,.,TRBV7-2,TRBD2
TGCAGTGCTAGAGATCCGACGGTCGAGTACTTC,CSARDPTVEYF,TRBJ2-5,.,TRBV20-1,.
TGTGCCAGCAGTGAATTGGTCGCGGGGGGCTACAATGAGCAGTTCTTC,CASSELVAGGYNEQFF,TRBJ2-1,once,TRBV25-1,TRBD2
TGCGCCAGCAGCCAAGATTACAGCCCCTATGGCTACACCTTC,CASSQDYSPYGYTF,TRBJ1-2,.,TRBV4-3,.
TGTGCCAGCAGCCCCTACGAGGGGGGGAAGGAGCACTATGGCTACACCTTC,CASSPYEGGKEHYGYTF,TRBJ1-2,few,TRBV7-9,.
TGTGCCACCAGCAGAGATGTAGAGACCCAGTACTTC,CATSRDVETQYF,TRBJ2-5,once,TRBV15,.
TGTGCCAGCAGTTCCGTTAAACAGGGGCCCGGGGAGCTGTTTTTT,CASSSVKQGPGELFF,TRBJ2-2,.,TRBV28,TRBD1
TGTGCCAGCAGCAAAATTTATGCAGGGCCTAACTATGGCTACACCTTC,CASSKIYAGPNYGYTF,TRBJ1-2,.,TRBV21-1,.
TGTGCCAGCTCACAACTCTCCGCGACAACCTATGGCTACACCTTC,CASSQLSATTYGYTF,TRBJ1-2,.,TRBV18,.
TGCAGTGCCGCGACAGACTACGAGCAGTACTTC,CSAATDYEQYF,TRBJ2-7,.,TRBV20-1,.
TGTGCCATCAGGCCAAGCGGGGGGGGGTATACGCAGTATTTT,CAIRPSGGGYTQYF,TRBJ2-3,.,TRBV10-3,TRBD2
TGTGCCAACCAAGGAGGACGGTCTAAGGTCTACGAGCAGTACTTC,CANQGGRSKVYEQYF,TRBJ2-7,.,TRBV28,.
TGTGCCTGGAGTCTCGGACAGTTTAGCAATCAGCCCCAGCATTTT,CAWSLGQFSNQPQHF,TRBJ1-5,.,TRBV30,.
TGTGCCAGCAGTGCGCCTAGCGGGGGGGCTGTTGAGCAGTTCTTC,CASSAPSGGAVEQFF,TRBJ2-1,.,TRBV6-1,TRBD2
TGTGCCAGCAGTTACTCCGGCGGGGGACAGGTACTCGAGCAGTACTTC,CASSYSGGGQVLEQYF,TRBJ2-7,.,TRBV6-6,.
TGTGCCAGCAGCTGGACGGGGGCCTATAATTCACCCCTCCACTTT,CASSWTGAYNSPLHF,TRBJ1-6,.,TRBV6-5,.
TGCGCCAGCAGCTCCCGACAGGGGGCGCGTTCCTACGAGCAGTACTTC,CASSSRQGARSYEQYF,TRBJ2-7,.,TRBV5-1,TRBD1
TGTGCCAGCAGCGTAGGACCGGAAGGTTACGAGCAGTACTTC,CASSVGPEGYEQYF,TRBJ2-7,.,TRBV9,.
TGCGCCAGCAGCTTGGGGTTGAACAGGGGGACGGATACGCAGTATTTT,CASSLGLNRGTDTQYF,TRBJ2-3,few,TRBV5-1,TRBD1
TGTGCCAGCAAGGAGCGGACCAAAAACATTCAGTACTTC,CASKERTKNIQYF,TRBJ2-4,.,TRBV6-1,.
TGTGCCAGCACCTTTAGCGGGGGAGCTAGCACAGATACGCAGTATTTT,CASTFSGGASTDTQYF,TRBJ2-3,few,TRBV9,TRBD2
TGTGCCTGGAGCGTGAGACAGGGCAGCAATCAGCCCCAGCATTTT,CAWSVRQGSNQPQHF,TRBJ1-5,.,TRBV30,TRBD1
TGTGCCAGCAGTGAAGGGCGGTCCTACAATGAGCAGTTCTTC,CASSEGRSYNEQFF,TRBJ2-1,.,TRBV6-1,.
TGCGCCAGCAGCCATGGGGCAGGGGCTGGGGAGACCCAGTACTTC,CASSHGAGAGETQYF,TRBJ2-5,.,TRBV5-1,.
TGCGCCAGCAGCCAAACCACAGGGGGAAGCTCCTACGAGCAGTACTTC,CASSQTTGGSSYEQYF,TRBJ2-7,once,TRBV4-3,TRBD1
TGTGCCAGCAGCCCCAGACAGGGTTCTCATAATTCACCCCTCCACTTT,CASSPRQGSHNSPLHF,TRBJ1-6,once,TRBV11-2,TRBD1
TGCGCCAGCAGCTTCTCCGACAGGGCCGGCGAAGAGACCCAGTACTTC,CASSFSDRAGEETQYF,TRBJ2-5,.,TRBV5-1,TRBD1
TGTGCCAGTAGTACCCGGACAGGGGATGGAAAACTGTTTTTT,CASSTRTGDGKLFF,TRBJ1-4,.,TRBV19,TRBD1
TGTGCCAGCAGCTCTGGACTAGCGGAGCTAGAGCAGTTCTTC,CASSSGLAELEQFF,TRBJ2-1,once,TRBV7-2,TRBD2
TGTGCCAGCAGTCCGGGACTAGCGGGCGTCCAAGAGACCCAGTACTTC,CASSPGLAGVQETQYF,TRBJ2-5,.,TRBV27,TRBD2
TGCGCCAGCAGTGAGGGACTACCAACCGGGGAGCTGTTTTTT,CASSEGLPTGELFF,TRBJ2-2,few,TRBV10-2,.
TGTGCCAGCAGTCCCTCCCCCACATCGAACACCGGGGAGCTGTTTTTT,CASSPSPTSNTGELFF,TRBJ2-2,.,TRBV7-6,.
TGTGCCAGCGCTAGGGGGGGGTTGAACACTGAAGCTTTCTTT,CASARGGLNTEAFF,TRBJ1-1,few,TRBV25-1,.
TGTGCCTGGAGTTTGGGGAATTACAATGAGCAGTTCTTC,CAWSLGNYNEQFF,TRBJ2-1,once,TRBV30,.
TGCGCCAGCAGCTTGGCCTGGGGACAGAACACTGAAGCTTTCTTT,CASSLAWGQNTEAFF,TRBJ1-1,.,TRBV5-1,.
TGTGCCAGCAGCTTAGTTGGTGGGTATATAGTTTTTGAGCAGTTCTTC,CASSLVGGYIVFEQFF,TRBJ2-1,.,TRBV7-2,.
TGTGCCAGCAGCTCCCGGCTTGGGGAGGTGAGGAACACTGAAGCTTTCTTT,CASSSRLGEVRNTEAFF,TRBJ1-1,.,TRBV7-9,.
TGTGCCAGCTCACCGTTAACAGGGGACACTGAAGCTTTCTTT,CASSPLTGDTEAFF,TRBJ1-1,once,TRBV18,TRBD1
TGTGCCAGCAGTTTATCCGGACAGGGGTCCTACGAGCAGTACTTC,CASSLSGQGSYEQYF,TRBJ2-7,few,TRBV27,TRBD1
TGCGCCAGCAGCCAAGACAGGGGGCGGCAGCGCGAGCTGTTTTTT,CASSQDRGRQRELFF,TRBJ2-2,.,TRBV4-3,TRBD1
TGTGCCAGCAGTTTGGGGACAGGAGGGAACAATGAGCAGTTCTTC,CASSLGTGGNNEQFF,TRBJ2-1,.,TRBV6-5,TRBD1
TGTGCCAGCAGTTTATTGGGGGTCGGGGAGACCCAGTACTTC,CASSLLGVGETQYF,TRBJ2-5,.,TRBV28,.
TGTGCCAGCTCACCAGACGGCTATAATTCACCCCTCCACTTT,CASSPDGYNSPLHF,TRBJ1-6,.,TRBV18,.
TGTGCCAGCAGCTTGGTTGGCGGGAGGGTCACCTACAATGAGCAGTTCTTC,CASSLVGGRVTYNEQFF,TRBJ2-1,.,TRBV5-4,TRBD2
TGTGCCAGCAGGCAGGAGGGCAGAGGGGTCAACAATGAGCAGTTCTTC,CASRQEGRGVNNEQFF,TRBJ2-1,.,TRBV2,.
TGTGCCAGCAGCTTATTAGGGGGGAGTGTCTACTCCTACGAGCAGTACTTC,CASSLLGGSVYSYEQYF,TRBJ2-7,.,TRBV7-2,.
TGTGCCAGCAGCTTCGGACAGGGGGAGACCCAGTACTTC,CASSFGQGETQYF,TRBJ2-5,.,TRBV7-2,TRBD1
TGTGCCAGCTCACCACCCACCTCCTCTGGAAACACCATATATTTT,CASSPPTSSGNTIYF,TRBJ1-3,.,TRBV18,.
TGTGCCAGCAGCTTATGGGGGGGAACCGGGGAGCTGTTTTTT,CASSLWGGTGELFF,TRBJ2-2,.,TRBV11-3,TRBD2
TGTGCCAGCAGCTTAAGACTAGCGGCTGGCACCGGGGAGCTGTTTTTT,CASSLRLAAGTGELFF,TRBJ2-2,.,TRBV7-9,TRBD2
TGTGCCACTTCGACAGGCCGAAACTACGAGCAGTACTTC,CATSTGRNYEQYF,TRBJ2-7,.,TRBV6-1,.
TGTGCCAGCAGTTCCATGTTTAGCGGGAGGGCGGGCAAAAACATTCAGTACTTC,CASSSMFSGRAGKNIQYF,TRBJ2-4,.,TRBV28,TRBD2
TGTGCCAGCAGCGTCGGTCGTCTCCTGGAAGAGACCCAGTACTTC,CASSVGRLLEETQYF,TRBJ2-5,few,TRBV7-7,.
TGTGCCAGCAGCCAAGGACAGGGGGCCGTTCAGCCCCAGCATTTT,CASSQGQGAVQPQHF,TRBJ1-5,.,TRBV6-5,TRBD1